Shown below are 18 T cell receptor beta chains from a single sample sequenced in a study of T cell changes during pregnancy in multiple sclerosis (dated by TCRdb to the late 2010s). The receptor library was made with the immunoSEQ multiplex PCR assay. TCRdb took this table from immuneACCESS and kept in-frame rearrangements with V and J called. Such tables lack part of the clones; where checked against another copy, unresolved V genes explain under half of the gap, and the rest is unexplained. The sample contains 95,000 to 100,000 clones, 91% of them found a single time. Approximately 3.4% of the sample lies in the top ten. The sample consisted of peripheral blood, taken in the second trimester of pregnancy. The receptors come from a female donor with multiple sclerosis, enrolled in a pregnancy study.

The gene calls are TRBV28 and TRBJ2-7; D is ambiguous. Per the germline V gene, CDR1 is MDHEN and CDR2 is SYDVKM. Trimming cost V 3 bases and J 2 bases, with 8 bases left between them. The CDR3 has 13 amino acids. This CDR3 is CASSFGSTYEQYF. In DNA, the CDR3 is TGTGCCAGCAGTTTCGGGTCGACCTACGAGCAGTACTTC.

This rearrangement joins TRBV5-1 to TRBJ2-2; 7 nucleotides agree with TRBD2. The trim removed 4 bases at V and 1 base at J, leaving 4 bases unmatched. The CDR3 contains 15 residues. Germline V gene lookup returns CDR1 SGHRS and CDR2 YFSETQ. The CDR3 nucleotides read TGCGCCAGCAGCCTAAGCGGGAAGAACACCGGGGAGCTGTTTTTT. It yields the protein CASSLSGKNTGELFF.

The CDR3 here is CASRRPQGRVNTGELFF. Here the CDR3 DNA reads TGTGCCAGCAGACGACCACAGGGAAGGGTAAACACCGGGGAGCTGTTTTTT. This chain uses TRBV14 with TRBJ2-2; D is perhaps TRBD1 (6 bases). The CDR3 is 17 residues long. Germline lookup yields CDR1 SGHDN and CDR2 FVKESK. V gave up 6 bases and J gave up 2 bases, with 19 bases separating them.

This clone was picked up a small number of times. The genes are TRBV5-6 and TRBJ1-2, with D maybe TRBD1 (6 bases). V was trimmed by 4 bases and J by 4 bases, leaving 8 bases between them. CDR3 length equals 12 residues. Germline assignment: CDR1 SGHDT and CDR2 YYEEEE. The CDR3 is CASSKDSYGYTF. For the CDR3, the DNA is TGTGCCAGCAGCAAGGACAGCTATGGCTACACCTTC.

The genes are TRBV15 and TRBJ2-1, with D hard to call. Trimming stripped 0 bases from V and 7 bases from J, with 13 bases between. Germline CDR1 LNHNV, CDR2 YYDKDF (reference sequence). The length of the CDR3 is 15 residues. Here the CDR3 reads CATSRDRVGSNEQFF. The CDR3 coding sequence is TGTGCCACCAGCAGAGATCGTGTTGGTAGTAATGAGCAGTTCTTC.

The chain employs TRBV9 and TRBJ1-3; a weak D match, TRBD1 (6 bases). The CDR3 runs to 12 residues. Between the trimmed V and J ends, which lost 4 bases and 8 bases, there was a span of 10 bases. CDR1 and CDR2 from the germline V gene are SGDLS and YYNGEE. CDR3 sequence: CASSKSGDTIYF. CDR3 DNA: TGTGCCAGCAGCAAGTCAGGGGACACCATATATTTT.

As regards this clone: Germline is not matched at one junction end, which may reflect a read error. J is TRBJ1-5 and V is TRBV19, with 8 bases identical to TRBD1. Germline CDR1 reads LNHDA; CDR2 reads SQIVND (reference sequence). The CDR3 consists of 14 residues. The CDR3 DNA sequence: TGTGCCAGTAGTCTAGACAGGGGCGTTAAGCCCCAGCATTTT. It yields the protein CASSLDRGVKPQHF. The full variable domain, with the rest looked up from reference TRBV19 and TRBJ1-5, is DGGITQSPKYLFRKEGQNVTLSCEQNLNHDAMYWYRQDPGQGLRLIYYSQIVNDFQKGDIAEGYSVSREKKESFPLTVTSAQKNPTAFYLCASSLDRGVKPQHFGDGTRLSIL.

The rearrangement links TRBV18 to TRBJ1-3; 7 bases match TRBD1. This CDR3 has 17 residues. CDR1 and CDR2 (germline): KGHSH, LQKENI. V trimming: 3 bases; J trimming: 0 bases; junction bases outside the gene matches: 8. The CDR3, as DNA: TGTGCCAGCTCACCCCGACAGGGCGCGAGCTCTGGAAACACCATATATTTT. Its protein product is CASSPRQGASSGNTIYF.

DNA of the CDR3: TGTGCCAGCAGTTCCCCGGACAGGAAGCCCGGTAGCAATCAGCCCCAGCATTTT. As protein: CASSSPDRKPGSNQPQHF. This chain connects TRBV28 to TRBJ1-5; 7 nucleotides match TRBD1. There are 18 residues in the CDR3. V lost 4 bases, J lost 0 bases, and 12 bases stayed unmatched. Germline V gives CDR1 MDHEN, CDR2 SYDVKM.

This clone has just a few counts. The CDR3 loop is CASGFSRLGQGNEQFF. As DNA, the CDR3 is TGTGCTAGTGGTTTCTCCCGGTTGGGACAGGGGAATGAGCAGTTCTTC. V is TRBV12-5 and J is TRBJ2-1, with 10 bases identical to TRBD1. This CDR3 spans 16 amino acids. With V trimmed by 3 bases and J by 7 bases, 9 bases remained unmatched. CDR1 is LGHNT, CDR2 FRNRAP, per germline.

J is TRBJ1-5 and V is TRBV7-2; 10 positions agree with TRBD1. The germline gives CDR1 SGHTA, CDR2 FQGNSA. V dropped 0 bases and J dropped 6; count of bases not matched to a gene: 5. The CDR3 loop spans 16 amino acids. Here the CDR3 reads CASSLAGQGGGQPQHF. For the CDR3, the DNA is TGTGCCAGCAGCTTAGCCGGACAGGGGGGGGGTCAGCCCCAGCATTTT.

V is TRBV4-2 and J is TRBJ1-2; D is undetermined. Per germline, CDR1 LGHNA and CDR2 YNFKEQ. The CDR3 consists of 18 residues. Trimming shortened V by 2 bases and J by 3 bases, and 22 bases separated the two germline ends. CDR3 nucleotide sequence: TGTGCCAGCAGCCAACCGACTAAACCCACAGTTAAAGACTATGGCTACACCTTC. This sequence encodes CASSQPTKPTVKDYGYTF.

The chain employs TRBV6-1 and TRBJ2-7; TRBD1 might be the D (5 bases). V dropped 2 bases and J dropped 5 bases, with 13 bases sitting between them. CDR3 length: 14 amino acids. Germline V CDR1 and CDR2: MNHNS, SASEGT. The CDR3 region is CASSEIGRGHEQYF. As DNA, the CDR3 is TGTGCCAGCAGTGAAATCGGAAGGGGCCACGAGCAGTACTTC.

The V gene is TRBV4-1, the J gene TRBJ1-2; TRBD1 is a possible D gene (5 bases). The V end lost 0 bases, the J end lost 4 bases, and 9 bases lay between the germline ends. CDR1 and CDR2 from the germline V gene are MGHRA and YSYEKL. This CDR3 is 14 amino acids long. Here the CDR3 DNA reads TGCGCCAGCAGCCAAGAGGGGGGGGGCTATGGCTACACCTTC. This translates into CASSQEGGGYGYTF.

This clone was seen once. The V call is TRBV11-2, the J call TRBJ2-5; the D gene is possibly TRBD2 (5 bases). The length of the CDR3 is 16 residues. Per the germline V gene, CDR1 is SGHAT and CDR2 is FQNNGV. Trimming removed 0 bases from V and 1 base from J, with 12 bases in between. DNA of the CDR3: TGTGCCAGCAGCTTAGATCTGCTAGCTAGCCAAGAGACCCAGTACTTC. Protein: CASSLDLLASQETQYF.

This chain joins TRBV28 and TRBJ1-2, with no clear D. Trimming cost V 1 base and J 0 bases, with 9 bases left between them. The CDR3 is 15 amino acids. Germline V lookup: CDR1 MDHEN, CDR2 SYDVKM. This CDR3 reads CASSLSLDSNYGYTF. In DNA, the CDR3 is TGTGCCAGCAGTTTATCTTTAGATTCTAACTATGGCTACACCTTC.

This clone has a single count. The rearrangement joins TRBV28 to TRBJ1-1; D possibly corresponds to TRBD1 (6 bases). The CDR3 totals 12 residues. Germline CDR1 and CDR2: MDHEN and SYDVKM. V dropped 2 bases and J dropped 7 bases, with 8 bases sitting between them. The CDR3 coding sequence is TGTGCCAGCAGTTTAGGACAGTTTGAAGCTTTCTTT. This codes for CASSLGQFEAFF.

The chain is built from TRBV6-6 and TRBJ2-7; D is undetermined. Deletions cut 0 bases from V and 4 bases from J, with 4 bases between. The CDR3 extends over 12 amino acids. CDR1 is MNHNY, CDR2 SVGAGI, per germline (reference sequence). CDR3 nucleotide sequence: TGTGCCAGCAGTTACTCGCGGTACGAGCAGTACTTC. Encoded protein: CASSYSRYEQYF.